The 22 T cell receptor beta chains given below trace back to one sample, sequenced in a study of shared clonotypes between healthy human individuals. TCRdb's copy holds only in-frame clones and misses some; the assay was immunoSEQ multiplex PCR. The sample contains under 1,100,000 clones, approximately 78% of which appear only once. Source material: memory CD4+ T cells from PBMCs. As for subset: CD45RA-negative fraction. The receptor source for this set is a man in his late teens or twenties in good health. Some clones in this sample may be carry-over from other donors' samples.

The CDR3 loop is CASSFSPRTDTEAFF. For the CDR3, the DNA is TGCGCCAGCAGCTTTTCGCCTCGGACAGACACTGAAGCTTTCTTT. V usage is TRBV5-1 and J usage is TRBJ1-1; D possibly corresponds to TRBD1 (6 bases). Germline CDR1 is SGHRS and CDR2 is YFSETQ. This CDR3 spans 15 amino acids. V was clipped by 2 bases and J by 3 bases, with 14 bases between them. The full variable domain, its missing parts supplied by reference TRBV5-1 and TRBJ1-1, is KAGVTQTPRYLIKTRGQQVTLSCSPISGHRSVSWYQQTPGQGLQFLFEYFSETQRNKGNFPGRFSGRQFSNSRSEMNVSTLELGDSALYLCASSFSPRTDTEAFFGQGTRLTVV.

This clone was picked up a small number of times. This sequence joins TRBV29-1 and TRBJ2-3; 7 bases are shared with TRBD2. This CDR3 is built from 14 residues. The ends lost 6 bases at V and 4 bases at J; junction bases unmatched: 10. Germline V gene sequence: CDR1 SQVTM, CDR2 ANQGSEA. The CDR3 loop reads CSVLGGKNADTQYF. CDR3 coding DNA: TGCAGCGTCCTGGGGGGGAAGAATGCAGATACGCAGTATTTT.

V gene TRBV15 combines with J gene TRBJ1-5; no definite D call. CDR1 LNHNV and CDR2 YYDKDF come from the germline V gene (reference sequence). The CDR3 has 14 amino acids. The germline V and J ends were trimmed by 1 base and 1 base, with 5 bases remaining between them. CDR3 sequence (DNA): TGTGCCACCAGCAGAGTTCTGAGCAATCAGCCCCAGCATTTT. This sequence encodes CATSRVLSNQPQHF.

The chain links TRBV6-6 to TRBJ2-5; D might be TRBD1 (5 bases). CDR3 length: 14 residues. Trimming removed 1 base at V and 2 bases at J, with 8 bases between. Germline values: CDR1 MNHNY, CDR2 SVGAGI (reference sequence). CDR3 residues: CASSYLDNQETQYF. CDR3 bases: TGTGCCAGCAGTTACTTGGACAATCAAGAGACCCAGTACTTC.

This CDR3 reads CASSADRDGYGYTF. In DNA form, the CDR3 reads TGTGCCAGCAGCGCGGACAGGGACGGCTATGGCTACACCTTC. The chain carries TRBV7-2 and TRBJ1-2; 8 bases line up with TRBD1. This CDR3 region has 14 residues. Unmatched junction bases numbered 6, after V lost 5 bases and J lost 4 bases. Germline V gene lookup returns CDR1 SGHTA and CDR2 FQGNSA.

This chain connects TRBV5-5 to TRBJ2-5; D uncertain. CDR1 is SGHKS and CDR2 is YYEKEE in the germline V gene (reference sequence). The CDR3 totals 14 residues. V lost 4 bases to trimming and J lost 4 bases, with 14 bases between them. The CDR3 bases are TGTGCCAGCAGCGGGTCCCAATGGGTAGAGACCCAGTACTTC. As protein: CASSGSQWVETQYF.

Only a few counts were recorded for this clone. At the DNA level, this CDR3 is encoded by other sequences in the same sample as well. This rearrangement joins TRBV6-1 to TRBJ2-3, with 10 bases matching TRBD1. The CDR3 length is 15 residues. Germline CDR1 reads MNHNS; CDR2 reads SASEGT. The trim removed 3 bases at V and 3 bases at J, leaving 3 bases unmatched. The CDR3 nucleotides read TGTGCCAGCAGTGACCCGGGACAGGGGACAGATACGCAGTATTTT. It specifies CASSDPGQGTDTQYF.

The V gene is TRBV28, the J gene TRBJ1-3; TRBD1 might be the D (5 bases). With 5 bases removed from V and 5 bases from J, the gap between germline ends came to 16 bases. Germline CDR1 MDHEN, CDR2 SYDVKM. The CDR3 is 15 amino acids. CDR3 amino acids: CASSPPGSPRNTIYF. As DNA, the CDR3 is TGTGCCAGCAGTCCCCCAGGGAGCCCCAGAAACACCATATATTTT.

The V and J genes are TRBV5-1 and TRBJ1-4; D unclear. The CDR3 loop spans 15 amino acids. The ends were cut back, 4 bases at V and 0 bases at J, with 10 bases in the middle. CDR1 is SGHRS, CDR2 YFSETQ, per germline. This CDR3 reads CASSAGLPTNEKLFF. CDR3 bases: TGCGCCAGCAGCGCGGGTCTTCCAACTAATGAAAAACTGTTTTTT. Full variable domain (rest looked up from reference TRBV5-1 and TRBJ1-4): KAGVTQTPRYLIKTRGQQVTLSCSPISGHRSVSWYQQTPGQGLQFLFEYFSETQRNKGNFPGRFSGRQFSNSRSEMNVSTLELGDSALYLCASSAGLPTNEKLFFGSGTQLSVL.

The chain couples TRBV4-2 to TRBJ1-2, with 9 bases identical to TRBD1. CDR1 and CDR2 (germline): LGHNA, YNFKEQ. V was pared by 2 bases and J by 5 bases, with 6 bases of the junction left unmatched. The CDR3 has 15 residues. In nucleotides, the CDR3 is TGTGCCAGCAGCCAACTAAAGGGACAGGGATATGGCTACACCTTC. Translated: CASSQLKGQGYGYTF.

The CDR3 DNA sequence: TGTGCCAGCAGCTCGACGGTCCAAGAGACCCAGTACTTC. Protein product: CASSSTVQETQYF. The gene calls are TRBV5-6 and TRBJ2-5; D ambiguous. This CDR3 region has 13 residues. Germline loops: CDR1 SGHDT, CDR2 YYEEEE. V was clipped by 3 bases and J by 1 base, with 7 bases between them.

V and J are TRBV2 and TRBJ2-7, with 12 bases fitting TRBD2. Germline V lookup: CDR1 SNHLY, CDR2 FYNNEI. The CDR3 sequence is 14 residues long. The junction had 4 bases not matched to a gene; V was cut back by 4 bases and J by 6 bases. The CDR3 DNA follows: TGTGCCAGCAGTGGACTAGCGGGAGAAGCCGAGCAGTACTTC. It specifies CASSGLAGEAEQYF.

V gene TRBV5-1 combines with J gene TRBJ2-1, with TRBD1 matching 10 bases. Germline CDR1 and CDR2: SGHRS and YFSETQ. Trimming at V came to 0 bases and at J to 10 bases, leaving 7 bases not matched to a gene. This CDR3 has 15 residues. The CDR3 loop reads CASSLVVTGGGEQFF. For the CDR3, the DNA is TGCGCCAGCAGCTTGGTAGTGACAGGGGGCGGCGAGCAGTTCTTC.

This sequence joins TRBV28 and TRBJ2-7; 13 bases are a match to TRBD2. This CDR3 has 14 residues. J was trimmed by 5 bases and V by 8 bases; bases with no gene match: 6. Germline CDR1 is MDHEN and CDR2 is SYDVKM. CDR3 residues: CASRTSGSSHEQYF. Written as DNA, the CDR3 is TGTGCCAGCCGGACTAGCGGGAGTAGCCACGAGCAGTACTTC. Full variable domain (remainder filled in from reference TRBV28 and TRBJ2-7): DVKVTQSSRYLVKRTGEKVFLECVQDMDHENMFWYRQDPGLGLRLIYFSYDVKMKEKGDIPEGYSVSREKKERFSLILESASTNQTSMYLCASRTSGSSHEQYFGPGTRLTVT.

The J gene is TRBJ2-2, the V gene TRBV28; a possible D gene is TRBD2 (5 bases). The V and J ends lost 6 bases and 5 bases respectively, with 16 bases between them. This CDR3 region has 15 residues. CDR1 is MDHEN, CDR2 SYDVKM, per germline. The CDR3 region has the DNA TGTGCCAGCAGCTACCAGGCCCCGGGGACCGGGGAGCTGTTTTTT. Its protein is CASSYQAPGTGELFF.

In the case of this clone: Other DNA sequences in the same sample also yield this CDR3. The chain employs TRBV15 and TRBJ2-5; TRBD2 aligns across 13 bases. V lost 1 base to trimming and J lost 4 bases; unmatched junction nucleotides: 0. This CDR3 is 15 amino acids long. Germline V gives CDR1 LNHNV, CDR2 YYDKDF (reference sequence). CDR3: CATSRGLAGGETQYF. DNA of the CDR3: TGTGCCACCAGCAGAGGACTAGCGGGAGGAGAGACCCAGTACTTC. The complete variable domain, with remaining parts taken from reference TRBV15 and TRBJ2-5, reads DAMVIQNPRYQVTQFGKPVTLSCSQTLNHNVMYWYQQKSSQAPKLLFHYYDKDFNNEADTPDNFQSRRPNTSFCFLDIRSPGLGDTAMYLCATSRGLAGGETQYFGPGTRLLVL.

DNA for the CDR3: TGTGCCACCAGCAGAGAAGTTCGCCAGGATGGCTACACCTTC. Its protein is CATSREVRQDGYTF. The chain combines TRBV15 with TRBJ1-2; the D is unclear. V lost 0 bases, J lost 6 bases, and 11 bases lay in between. The CDR3 totals 14 residues. The germline CDR1 and CDR2 sequences are LNHNV and YYDKDF (reference sequence).

The chain employs TRBV6-5 and TRBJ1-1; D ambiguous. CDR1 and CDR2 from the germline V gene are MNHEY and SVGAGI. Trimming removed 0 bases from V and 8 bases from J, with 10 bases in between. The CDR3 consists of 13 residues. The CDR3 spells CASSYSILGEAFF. CDR3 nucleotides: TGTGCCAGCAGTTACTCGATCTTGGGGGAAGCTTTCTTT.

V gene TRBV18 combines with J gene TRBJ1-5; 11 nucleotides match TRBD1. V trimming: 3 bases; J trimming: 0 bases; junction bases outside the gene matches: 10. The germline CDR1 and CDR2 sequences are KGHSH and LQKENI. This CDR3 is built from 19 residues. The CDR3 loop is CASSPGTGGVGYSNQPQHF. DNA for the CDR3: TGTGCCAGCTCACCTGGGACAGGGGGTGTTGGTTATAGCAATCAGCCCCAGCATTTT.

The chain joins TRBV11-2 to TRBJ1-2, with D maybe TRBD1 (6 bases). The germline V gene encodes CDR1 SGHAT and CDR2 FQNNGV. The CDR3 has 19 amino acids. V was shortened by 4 bases and J by 0 bases, with 24 bases between the two germline ends. The CDR3 reads CASSSLTGSPSEANYGYTF. In DNA form, the CDR3 reads TGTGCCAGCAGCTCACTGACAGGTTCCCCAAGTGAGGCTAACTATGGCTACACCTTC.

CDR3 loop: CASRNQGTDTQYF. The CDR3 region has the DNA TGTGCCAGCAGAAACCAGGGAACAGATACGCAGTATTTT. This chain connects TRBV7-9 to TRBJ2-3; possibly TRBD1 for D (5 bases). V lost 6 bases and J 3 bases, leaving 10 bases between the germline ends. The CDR3 is 13 amino acids. Germline CDR1 and CDR2: SEHNR and FQNEAQ (reference sequence).

The chain combines TRBV4-2 with TRBJ2-1; TRBD2 matches at 12 bases. J lost 8 bases, V lost 4 bases, and 9 bases had no gene match. The germline gives CDR1 LGHNA, CDR2 YNFKEQ. The CDR3 has 16 amino acids. This CDR3 is CASSLRLAGVIYEQFF. CDR3 nucleotides: TGTGCCAGCAGCCTTCGACTAGCGGGAGTTATTTATGAGCAGTTCTTC.